The 26 T cell receptor beta chains below were found in one sample sequenced in a study of CD8+ T cells in alopecia areata. Treatment noted: oral pan-JAK inhibitor, 5-10 mg twice daily. Once RNA had been extracted, it was reverse transcribed into cDNA to act as the sequencing template. The table came from immunoSEQ multiplex PCR; TCRdb's copy has only in-frame clones and leaves some out. The sample carries 150,000 to 200,000 clones, less than 70% recorded once. The sequences come from CD8+ T cells sorted from blood, collected at week 24, from a patient treated with tofacitinib. Source of these receptors: a human donor with alopecia areata.

The rearrangement uses TRBV6-5 and TRBJ2-2, with no clear D. The V gene lost 6 bases and the J gene lost 7 bases, with 9 bases spanning the gap. CDR1 is MNHEY, CDR2 SVGAGI, per germline. The CDR3 is made up of 12 amino acids. CDR3 sequence reads: CASSTSGGELFF. CDR3 in DNA: TGTGCCAGCAGCACGAGTGGCGGGGAGCTGTTTTTT.

The J gene is TRBJ2-7, the V gene TRBV28, with 8 bases lining up with TRBD1. With V trimmed by 7 bases and J by 1 base, 12 bases remained unmatched. Germline V lookup: CDR1 MDHEN, CDR2 SYDVKM. The CDR3 has 16 residues. Here the CDR3 reads CASNGDRSEWSYEQYF. CDR3 nucleotide sequence: TGTGCCAGCAACGGGGACAGGAGTGAATGGTCCTACGAGCAGTACTTC.

This clone was seen only a few times. V gene TRBV6-4 combines with J gene TRBJ2-1, with 7 nucleotides matching TRBD1. V lost 10 bases, J lost 2 bases, and 8 bases stayed unmatched. Germline values: CDR1 MRHNA, CDR2 SNTAGT. CDR3 length equals 14 residues. CDR3 sequence: CATSEGTAYNEQFF. The CDR3 nucleotides read TGTGCCACCTCGGAAGGGACAGCCTACAATGAGCAGTTCTTC.

The chain is built from TRBV4-1 and TRBJ1-1; D unresolved. The V end lost 4 bases, the J end lost 1 base, and 13 bases lay between the germline ends. Germline assignment: CDR1 MGHRA and CDR2 YSYEKL. The CDR3 totals 15 residues. CDR3 coding DNA: TGCGCCAGCAGCCCGACGGTCAGGACGAACACTGAAGCTTTCTTT. The encoded protein is CASSPTVRTNTEAFF.

The chain employs TRBV2 and TRBJ1-4; D perhaps matches TRBD1 (5 bases). This CDR3 region has 15 residues. Germline CDR1 reads SNHLY; CDR2 reads FYNNEI. Trimming took off 4 bases at V and 1 base at J, with 10 bases between the two ends. As DNA, the CDR3 is TGTGCCAGCAGTGTAACAGGAGAAACTAATGAAAAACTGTTTTTT. As protein: CASSVTGETNEKLFF.

The J gene is TRBJ1-1, the V gene TRBV27; D is uncertain. The CDR3 contains 15 residues. V was cut by 0 bases and J by 1 base, with 9 bases left in between. The V gene's germline CDR1 is MNHEY and CDR2 SMNVEV (reference sequence). The CDR3 nucleotides read TGTGCCAGCAGTTTATCGAAGACGGGGAACACTGAAGCTTTCTTT. Translated: CASSLSKTGNTEAFF.

The rearrangement joins TRBV7-2 to TRBJ1-1; 7 positions agree with TRBD1. Germline-derived CDR1 and CDR2 are SGHTA and FQGNSA. The CDR3 covers 14 residues. V dropped 5 bases and J dropped 1; count of bases not matched to a gene: 4. CDR3: CASSPGTANTEAFF. The CDR3 bases are TGTGCCAGCAGCCCCGGGACAGCGAACACTGAAGCTTTCTTT. The full variable domain, its missing parts supplied by reference TRBV7-2 and TRBJ1-1, is GAGVSQSPSNKVTEKGKDVELRCDPISGHTALYWYRQSLGQGLEFLIYFQGNSAPDKSGLPSDRFSAERTGGSVSTLTIQRTQQEDSAVYLCASSPGTANTEAFFGQGTRLTVV.

The gene calls are TRBV11-2 and TRBJ1-1; no clear D gene. Trimming took 1 base from V and 7 from J, leaving 4 bases between them. This CDR3 spans 11 amino acids. The V gene's germline CDR1 is SGHAT and CDR2 FQNNGV. The CDR3 loop reads CASSLALEAFF. Written as DNA, the CDR3 is TGTGCCAGCAGCTTAGCCCTTGAAGCTTTCTTT.

This chain links TRBV29-1 with TRBJ1-1, with D possibly matching TRBD1 (6 bases). The CDR3 extends over 11 amino acids. In germline, CDR1 is SQVTM, CDR2 ANQGSEA. Trimming took off 7 bases at V and 2 bases at J, with 8 bases between the two ends. This CDR3 reads CSARGNTEAFF. CDR3 bases: TGCAGCGCCAGGGGTAACACTGAAGCTTTCTTT.

V is TRBV29-1 and J is TRBJ1-1; D unclear. Deletions cut 5 bases from V and 5 bases from J, with 9 bases between. The CDR3 loop spans 11 amino acids. CDR1 and CDR2 (germline): SQVTM, ANQGSEA. CDR3 loop: CSVQRRTEAFF. The CDR3 coding sequence is TGCAGCGTTCAGAGGAGGACTGAAGCTTTCTTT.

The chain links TRBV2 to TRBJ1-5; the D is unclear. The length of the CDR3 is 14 residues. The germline V and J ends were trimmed by 2 bases and 7 bases, with 12 bases remaining between them. Looked up from germline, CDR1 is SNHLY and CDR2 is FYNNEI. The CDR3 DNA sequence: TGTGCCAGCAGTGAAATCGGAACACTCCAGCCCCAGCATTTT. Amino acids: CASSEIGTLQPQHF.

This clone was seen a handful of times. The CDR3 reads CSVVGSSYEQYF. The CDR3 DNA is TGCAGCGTTGTCGGCAGCTCCTACGAGCAGTACTTC. V gene TRBV29-1 combines with J gene TRBJ2-7; D unresolved. Germline V gives CDR1 SQVTM, CDR2 ANQGSEA. The CDR3 length is 12 residues. V was shortened by 4 bases and J by 0 bases, with 7 bases between the two germline ends.

J is TRBJ2-2 and V is TRBV5-6; 9 positions match TRBD1. This CDR3 region has 14 residues. Germline V CDR1 and CDR2: SGHDT, YYEEEE. The J segment lost 7 bases and the V segment lost 4 bases, leaving 5 bases of the junction unmatched. CDR3 DNA: TGTGCCAGCAGCCTACAGGGGGCCGTCGGGGAGCTGTTTTTT. Encoded protein: CASSLQGAVGELFF.

This clone is a singleton in its sample. V gene TRBV11-2 combines with J gene TRBJ2-3; the D is unclear. Germline CDR1 SGHAT, CDR2 FQNNGV. This CDR3 is built from 13 residues. Trimming removed 3 bases from V and 4 bases from J, with 8 bases in between. This CDR3 reads CASSFRRSDTQYF. DNA of the CDR3: TGTGCCAGCAGCTTTCGACGGTCAGATACGCAGTATTTT. The full variable domain, in which reference TRBV11-2 and TRBJ2-3 provide the parts outside the CDR3, is EAGVAQSPRYKIIEKRQSVAFWCNPISGHATLYWYQQILGQGPKLLIQFQNNGVVDDSQLPKDRFSAERLKGVDSTLKIQPAKLEDSAVYLCASSFRRSDTQYFGPGTRLTVL.

The chain couples TRBV4-3 to TRBJ2-2; D gene uncertain. V dropped 0 bases and J dropped 5 bases, with 7 bases sitting between them. The CDR3 sequence is 14 residues long. CDR1 and CDR2 from the germline V gene are LGHNA and YSLEER. Here the CDR3 DNA reads TGCGCCAGCAGCCAAGATTCGGAGACCGGGGAGCTGTTTTTT. Residues: CASSQDSETGELFF.

This clone was counted between two and nine times. The chain uses TRBV29-1 and TRBJ2-3; the D gene could be TRBD1 or TRBD2 (5 bases each). Trimming stripped 4 bases from V and 6 bases from J, with 26 bases between. Germline-derived CDR1 and CDR2 are SQVTM and ANQGSEA. This CDR3 is built from 17 residues. The CDR3 protein is CSVVGDDLGPVTDTQYF. The CDR3, as DNA: TGCAGCGTTGTAGGGGACGACCTAGGCCCCGTGACTGATACGCAGTATTTT.

In its sample, this clone was seen a few times. This sequence joins TRBV29-1 and TRBJ2-7; D gene uncertain. The CDR3 runs 11 residues. Germline V gene lookup returns CDR1 SQVTM and CDR2 ANQGSEA. Trimming took 0 bases from V and 4 from J, leaving 4 bases between them. The CDR3 coding sequence is TGCAGCGTTGAAGACCAATACGAGCAGTACTTC. Translated, it gives CSVEDQYEQYF.

This clone was counted between two and nine times. The chain is built from TRBV14 and TRBJ1-6, with no clear D. Germline CDR1 is SGHDN and CDR2 is FVKESK. CDR3 length: 12 amino acids. V was cut by 6 bases and J by 8 bases, with 8 bases left in between. The CDR3 DNA reads as TGTGCCAGCAGTCGACGTTATTCACCCCTCCACTTT. As protein: CASSRRYSPLHF.

The rearrangement links TRBV29-1 to TRBJ2-7; 7 positions agree with TRBD1. The CDR3 covers 14 residues. The J segment lost 3 bases and the V segment lost 1 base, leaving 6 bases of the junction unmatched. CDR1 is SQVTM and CDR2 is ANQGSEA in the germline V gene. The DNA of the CDR3 is TGCAGCGTTGAAGGGGTCCAGGGGGACTACGAGCAGTACTTC. This sequence encodes CSVEGVQGDYEQYF.

This clone occurred a few times. This sequence joins TRBV29-1 and TRBJ1-2; the D is unclear. Trimming pared 6 bases from V and 8 bases from J, leaving 16 bases between. There are 12 residues in the CDR3. Per germline, CDR1 SQVTM and CDR2 ANQGSEA. The CDR3 loop reads CSVPGPSEGYTF. DNA of the CDR3: TGCAGCGTCCCCGGGCCCTCAGAGGGCTACACCTTC.

The chain has TRBV6-5 and TRBJ1-3; 8 nucleotides line up with TRBD1. The junction had 3 bases not matched to a gene; V was cut back by 7 bases and J by 1 base. In germline, CDR1 is MNHEY, CDR2 SVGAGI. The CDR3 runs 14 residues. The CDR3 DNA sequence: TGTGCCAGCACCCAGGGGGCATCTGGAAACACCATATATTTT. Its translation: CASTQGASGNTIYF.

The chain employs TRBV11-2 and TRBJ2-7, with TRBD2 identical over 8 bases. From germline, CDR1 is SGHAT and CDR2 FQNNGV. CDR3 size: 16 residues. The J segment lost 4 bases and the V segment lost 1 base, leaving 9 bases of the junction unmatched. The CDR3 is CASSLVSGGAVYEQYF. CDR3 sequence (DNA): TGTGCCAGCAGCTTAGTCAGCGGGGGAGCTGTTTACGAGCAGTACTTC. The full variable domain, with the rest looked up from reference TRBV11-2 and TRBJ2-7, is EAGVAQSPRYKIIEKRQSVAFWCNPISGHATLYWYQQILGQGPKLLIQFQNNGVVDDSQLPKDRFSAERLKGVDSTLKIQPAKLEDSAVYLCASSLVSGGAVYEQYFGPGTRLTVT.

The V gene is TRBV29-1, the J gene TRBJ1-2; D is perhaps TRBD1 (5 bases). This CDR3 has 14 residues. Germline CDR1 reads SQVTM; CDR2 reads ANQGSEA. Trimming took 0 bases from V and 8 from J, leaving 16 bases between them. This CDR3 is CSVEDRQSLPGYTF. The CDR3 DNA reads as TGCAGCGTTGAAGATAGACAGTCGTTACCGGGCTACACCTTC.

V is TRBV2 and J is TRBJ1-1; D call uncertain. This CDR3 has 13 residues. V was shortened by 7 bases and J by 4 bases, with 13 bases between the two germline ends. Germline V gene sequence: CDR1 SNHLY, CDR2 FYNNEI. This CDR3 reads CASIPPGTTEAFF. For the CDR3, the DNA is TGTGCCAGCATCCCCCCGGGAACCACTGAAGCTTTCTTT.

The chain uses TRBV5-6 and TRBJ2-2, with D unclear. Trimming pared 2 bases from V and 6 bases from J, leaving 5 bases between. The germline V gene has CDR1 SGHDT and CDR2 YYEEEE. The CDR3 covers 12 residues. This chain's CDR3 is CASSFQAGELFF. The CDR3 DNA sequence: TGTGCCAGCAGCTTTCAAGCCGGGGAGCTGTTTTTT.

V usage is TRBV27 and J usage is TRBJ2-1, with 8 bases matching TRBD2. This CDR3 comprises 13 residues. With V trimmed by 6 bases and J by 11 bases, 9 bases remained unmatched. CDR1 and CDR2 (germline): MNHEY, SMNVEV (reference sequence). CDR3 nucleotide sequence: TGTGCCAGCAGCCCTCCCGGGGGGGGCCAGCAGTTCTTC. It yields the protein CASSPPGGGQQFF.